These 7 T cell receptor beta chains share one sample of origin, sequenced in a study of T cells in Graves' hyperthyroidism and ophthalmopathy (dated by TCRdb to about 2019). Libraries were prepared through multiplex PCR. Sequenced using an Illumina HiSeq 2000. Amplification of TCR beta CDR3 regions was carried out from RNA transcripts. A first-round RT-PCR of the TCR CDR3 used the HTBI primer set with the Qiagen OneStep RT-PCR kit. TCRdb itself trimmed the public reads at Q25 with fastp, ran MiXCR and retained productive beta chains. Every entry covers one CDR3 protein and lists the most common genes and DNA from its rows. In all, the sample holds 550,000 to 700,000 distinct CDR3 sequences, and approximately 15% of those were seen once. Approximately 4.2% of the sample comes from the top ten. Sequenced: blood. These receptor sequences come from a woman between 40 and 50 years old with Graves' ophthalmopathy.

This clonotype was picked up many times. The V call is TRBV27, the J call TRBJ2-7; either TRBD1 or TRBD2 may fit D (5 bases each). Germline V gene sequence: CDR1 MNHEY, CDR2 SMNVEV (reference sequence). CDR3 length equals 14 residues. V was pared by 5 bases and J by 6 bases, with 17 bases between. CDR3 nucleotide sequence: TGTGCCAGCAGTCCCCCCGGGACGGTGGGCGAGCAGTACTTC. It codes for CASSPPGTVGEQYF.

This clonotype was detected many times. J is TRBJ2-5 and V is TRBV28; TRBD2 agrees at 7 bases. CDR3 size: 13 residues. J lost 6 bases, V lost 3 bases, and 4 bases had no gene match. Germline CDR1 reads MDHEN; CDR2 reads SYDVKM. The CDR3 nucleotides are TGTGCCAGCAGTTTTGGGCGGGGGAAGACCCAGTACTTC. Its translation: CASSFGRGKTQYF.

The chain has TRBV10-3 and TRBJ2-7, with TRBD2 matching over 14 bases. Germline V CDR1 and CDR2: ENHRY, SYGVKD. The ends lost 6 bases at V and 6 bases at J; junction bases unmatched: 4. CDR3 length: 14 amino acids. The CDR3 DNA sequence: TGTGCCATCAGACCGGGACTAGCGGGAGCCGAGCAGTACTTC. It translates to CAIRPGLAGAEQYF.

This clonotype was observed many times. The V gene is TRBV24-1, the J gene TRBJ2-1, with 10 bases fitting TRBD1. This CDR3 comprises 15 residues. Per the germline V gene, CDR1 is KGHDR and CDR2 is SFDVKD. V was pared by 6 bases and J by 2 bases, with 3 bases of the junction left unmatched. DNA for the CDR3: TGTGCCACCAGTTGGGGGACAGGGGCCTACAATGAGCAGTTCTTC. Amino acid sequence: CATSWGTGAYNEQFF.

This clonotype was detected ten times or more. This rearrangement joins TRBV2 to TRBJ2-7, with D possibly being TRBD2 (6 bases). Germline V gene data show CDR1 as SNHLY and CDR2 as FYNNEI. CDR3 size: 14 residues. The V gene lost 1 base and the J gene lost 6 bases, with 13 bases spanning the gap. The CDR3 bases are TGTGCCAGCAGTGAAGTCGGGAGTCTTCCCGAGCAGTACTTC. This sequence encodes CASSEVGSLPEQYF.

This clonotype has a count of ten or more. The chain uses TRBV11-2 and TRBJ2-2; 8 nucleotides match TRBD1. Germline CDR1 SGHAT, CDR2 FQNNGV. Unmatched junction bases numbered 5, after V lost 5 bases and J lost 0 bases. This CDR3 is 16 amino acids long. CDR3 sequence: CASSPRDRTNTGELFF. The CDR3 nucleotides are TGTGCCAGCAGCCCTCGGGACAGGACGAACACCGGGGAGCTGTTTTTT.

This clonotype was detected many times. Here the CDR3 DNA reads TGTGCCAGCAGCCTACTAATACTCCACAGGGACGAAGAGACCCAGTACTTC. It specifies CASSLLILHRDEETQYF. This chain uses TRBV11-1 with TRBJ2-5, with D maybe TRBD1 (6 bases). CDR1 SGHAT and CDR2 FQDESV come from the germline V gene (reference sequence). This CDR3 contains 17 residues. Trimming cost V 5 bases and J 3 bases, with 22 bases left between them.